What follows are 4 T cell receptor beta chains derived from one specimen sequenced in a study of cytomegalovirus exposure and HLA in healthy donors. Use of 60 Vbeta and 13 Jbeta primers characterized the PCR. The repertoire was sequenced with immunoSEQ multiplex PCR; TCRdb's copy has only in-frame clones and lacks some. The sample records around 130,000 clones, about 73% being singletons. The sample consisted of PBMCs. Receptors were obtained from a human donor in good health.

This clone was found a few times. The chain has TRBV28 and TRBJ1-2; D ambiguous. This CDR3 has 12 residues. Germline-derived CDR1 and CDR2 are MDHEN and SYDVKM. V was pared by 7 bases and J by 4 bases, with 10 bases between. This CDR3 is CASTTMGYGYTF. The DNA for the CDR3 is TGTGCCAGCACCACTATGGGCTATGGCTACACCTTC.

This clone showed up just a few times. The genes are TRBV4-3 and TRBJ2-2; 7 positions agree with TRBD1. The J segment lost 5 bases and the V segment lost 1 base, leaving 10 bases of the junction unmatched. The CDR3 consists of 17 residues. Germline-derived CDR1 and CDR2 are LGHNA and YSLEER. The CDR3 coding sequence is TGCGCCAGCAGCCAAGCCGAGCCAACAGGGGCGACCGGGGAGCTGTTTTTT. Its translation is CASSQAEPTGATGELFF.

V is TRBV2 and J is TRBJ1-4; 7 bases fit TRBD1. V shed 3 bases, J shed 5 bases, and the junction held 6 bases outside the gene matches. The CDR3 runs 15 residues. Germline V gives CDR1 SNHLY, CDR2 FYNNEI. The CDR3, as DNA: TGTGCCAGCAGTGACGTAAGGGGGCGGAATGAAAAACTGTTTTTT. Encoded protein: CASSDVRGRNEKLFF.

This clone has just one count. This sequence joins TRBV4-2 and TRBJ2-5; TRBD1 matches at 9 bases. Germline V gene data show CDR1 as LGHNA and CDR2 as YNFKEQ. CDR3 length equals 15 residues. Germline trimming cut 3 bases from V and 3 bases from J; bases unmatched to any gene: 5. Here the CDR3 DNA reads TGTGCCAGCAGCCAGGACTGGACAGGGGAAGAGACCCAGTACTTC. Amino acid sequence: CASSQDWTGEETQYF.